This TCR beta chain was identified in a study of monozygotic twins with inflammatory bowel disease. Study-wide results and caveats: Especially with disease activity, IBD patients had fewer clonotypes in common with others than healthy twins did.

Per sample, reverse transcription was split into eight reactions. TCRdb reprocessed the 5' RACE reads, with one entry per CDR3 protein and no DNA. The sample data list nearly 450,000 distinct CDR3 sequences. Points on this clonotype: Its antigen is undetermined.

In germline, CDR1 is ENHRY, CDR2 SYGVKD. CDR3 size: 16 residues. Donors each gave over 2 ml of blood. The specimen sequenced was blood. The sequence was collected from a human donor with ulcerative colitis or Crohn's disease, or a healthy co-twin of an affected twin (not recorded which). The chain combines TRBV10-3 with TRBJ2-3; TCRdb selects TRBD1, and the lack of DNA leaves this call unchecked. The CDR3 reads CAISESDRGYTDTQYF.